Only a few counts were recorded for the clone carrying this TCR beta chain. Antigen unknown. From germline, CDR1 is WSHSY and CDR2 SAAADI. This CDR3 has 15 amino acids. Deletions cut 3 bases from V and 2 bases from J, with 13 bases between. The record originates from a study of OX40 agonist ivuxolimab in advanced cancers. Study outcomes and limitations: CD4+ and CD8+ T cells in blood underwent clonal expansion by week 6 at 0.1 to 3.0 mg/kg.

Method: immunoSEQ multiplex PCR; TCRdb's copy keeps in-frame clones and lacks some. This table has 71,000 or so clones, around 82% appearing once. The V call is TRBV10-2, the J call TRBJ1-1; no clear D. The sample was CD4+ or CD8+ T cells sorted from blood, taken in a trial of the OX40 agonist ivuxolimab. The receptor was isolated from an adult with an advanced solid tumor such as melanoma, head and neck, liver or kidney cancer. CDR3 amino acids: CASSDGLRGNTEAFF. The CDR3 DNA reads as TGCGCCAGCAGTGATGGGTTGCGGGGTAACACTGAAGCTTTCTTT.